This T cell receptor (beta chain) stems from a study of response to subunit inactivated influenza vaccine. Study-wide points: The authors offered the suggestion that each seasonal influenza vaccination recruits few new T cells.

This CDR3 comprises 16 residues. Germline loops: CDR1 LNHNV, CDR2 YYDKDF (reference sequence). With 0 bases clipped from V and 10 bases from J, the junction kept 8 bases outside the gene matches. For this clonotype: The antigen remains undetermined.

TCRdb called the RT-PCR reads again in MiXCR, with one record for every CDR3 protein. The sample includes 300,000 to 350,000 distinct CDR3 sequences, roughly 22% seen only once; the top ten take 10% to 13%. The source is a man aged 50 to 75 who received an inactivated influenza vaccine. Source: PBMCs from blood, taken approximately 20 months after vaccination. The V gene is TRBV15, the J gene TRBJ1-4; 10 bases fit TRBD1. The CDR3 reads CATSRDSPRTGGKLFF. The CDR3 coding sequence is TGTGCCACCAGCAGAGATTCCCCCCGGACAGGGGGAAAACTGTTTTTT. Full variable domain (missing parts from reference TRBV15 and TRBJ1-4): DAMVIQNPRYQVTQFGKPVTLSCSQTLNHNVMYWYQQKSSQAPKLLFHYYDKDFNNEADTPDNFQSRRPNTSFCFLDIRSPGLGDTAMYLCATSRDSPRTGGKLFFGSGTQLSVL.